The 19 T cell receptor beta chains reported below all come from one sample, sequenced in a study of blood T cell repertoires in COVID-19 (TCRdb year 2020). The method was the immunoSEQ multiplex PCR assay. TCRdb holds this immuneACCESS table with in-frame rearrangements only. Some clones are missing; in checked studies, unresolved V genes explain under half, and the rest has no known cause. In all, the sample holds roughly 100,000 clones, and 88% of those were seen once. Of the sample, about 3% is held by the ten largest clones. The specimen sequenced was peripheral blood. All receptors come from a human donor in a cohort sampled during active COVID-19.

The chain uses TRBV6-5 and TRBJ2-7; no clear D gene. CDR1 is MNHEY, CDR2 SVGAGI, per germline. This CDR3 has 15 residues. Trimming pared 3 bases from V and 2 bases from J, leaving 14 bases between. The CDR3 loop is CASSYSTRRTYEQYF. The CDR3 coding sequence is TGTGCCAGCAGTTATTCGACTCGGCGGACCTACGAGCAGTACTTC.

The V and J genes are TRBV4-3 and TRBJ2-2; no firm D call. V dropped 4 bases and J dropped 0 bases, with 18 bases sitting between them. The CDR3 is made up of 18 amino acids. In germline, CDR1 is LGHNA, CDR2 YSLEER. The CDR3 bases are TGCGCCAGCAGCCGCGACCGAGCGACTGCGGCGAACACCGGGGAGCTGTTTTTT. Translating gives CASSRDRATAANTGELFF.

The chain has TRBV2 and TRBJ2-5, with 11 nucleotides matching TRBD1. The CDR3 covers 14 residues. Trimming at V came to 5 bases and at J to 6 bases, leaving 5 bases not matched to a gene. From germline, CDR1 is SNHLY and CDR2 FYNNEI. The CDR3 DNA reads TGTGCCAGCAGTACCGGGACAGGGGGACAGACCCAGTACTTC. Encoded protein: CASSTGTGGQTQYF. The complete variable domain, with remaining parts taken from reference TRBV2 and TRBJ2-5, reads EPEVTQTPSHQVTQMGQEVILRCVPISNHLYFYWYRQILGQKVEFLVSFYNNEISEKSEIFDDQFSVERPDGSNFTLKIRSTKLEDSAMYFCASSTGTGGQTQYFGPGTRLLVL.

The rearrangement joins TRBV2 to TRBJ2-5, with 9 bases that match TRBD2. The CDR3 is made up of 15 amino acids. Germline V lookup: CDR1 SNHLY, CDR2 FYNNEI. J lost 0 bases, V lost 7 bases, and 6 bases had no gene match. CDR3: CASTRGGGYQETQYF. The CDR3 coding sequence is TGTGCCAGCACCCGCGGGGGGGGTTACCAAGAGACCCAGTACTTC.

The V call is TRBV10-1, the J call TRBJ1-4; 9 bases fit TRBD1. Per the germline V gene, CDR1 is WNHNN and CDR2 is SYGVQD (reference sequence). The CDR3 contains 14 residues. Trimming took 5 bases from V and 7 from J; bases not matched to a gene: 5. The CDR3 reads CASSTGTGSEKLFF. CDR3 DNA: TGCGCCAGCAGTACCGGGACAGGGAGTGAAAAACTGTTTTTT.

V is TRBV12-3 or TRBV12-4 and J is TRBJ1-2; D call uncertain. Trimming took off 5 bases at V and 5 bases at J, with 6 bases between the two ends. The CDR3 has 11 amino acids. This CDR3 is CASSIQYGYTF. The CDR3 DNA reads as TGTGCCAGCAGTATACAGTATGGCTACACCTTC.

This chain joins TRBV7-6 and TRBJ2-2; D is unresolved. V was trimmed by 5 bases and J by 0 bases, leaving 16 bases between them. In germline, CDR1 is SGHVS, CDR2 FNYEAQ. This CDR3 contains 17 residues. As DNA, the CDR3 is TGTGCCAGCAGCCCCCCTGGAGCGCCGGCGAACACCGGGGAGCTGTTTTTT. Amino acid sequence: CASSPPGAPANTGELFF.

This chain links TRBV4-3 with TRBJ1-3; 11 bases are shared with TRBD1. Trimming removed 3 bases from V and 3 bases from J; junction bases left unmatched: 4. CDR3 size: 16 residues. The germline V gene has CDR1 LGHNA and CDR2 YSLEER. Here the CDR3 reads CASSQWTGGDGNTIYF. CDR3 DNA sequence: TGCGCCAGCAGCCAGTGGACAGGGGGCGATGGAAACACCATATATTTT.

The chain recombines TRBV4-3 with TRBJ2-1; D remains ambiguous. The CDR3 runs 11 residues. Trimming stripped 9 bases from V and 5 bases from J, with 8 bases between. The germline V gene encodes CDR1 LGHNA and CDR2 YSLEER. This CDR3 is CASSRDNEQFF. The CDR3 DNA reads TGCGCCAGTTCTCGGGACAATGAGCAGTTCTTC.

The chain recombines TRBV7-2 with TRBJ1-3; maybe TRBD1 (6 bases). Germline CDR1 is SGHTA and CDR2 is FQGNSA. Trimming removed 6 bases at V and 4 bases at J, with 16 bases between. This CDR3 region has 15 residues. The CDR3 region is CASSPDWDIGNTIYF. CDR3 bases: TGTGCCAGCAGTCCGGACTGGGACATCGGAAACACCATATATTTT. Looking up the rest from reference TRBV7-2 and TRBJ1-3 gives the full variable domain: GAGVSQSPSNKVTEKGKDVELRCDPISGHTALYWYRQSLGQGLEFLIYFQGNSAPDKSGLPSDRFSAERTGGSVSTLTIQRTQQEDSAVYLCASSPDWDIGNTIYFGEGSWLTVV.

This chain's CDR3 is CASSQPGTGGVEAFF. CDR3 bases: TGCGCCAGCAGCCAGCCCGGGACAGGGGGTGTTGAAGCTTTCTTT. The chain has TRBV4-3 and TRBJ1-1; 11 bases match TRBD1. After removal of 3 bases from V and 7 bases from J, the junction contained 7 bases not matched to a gene. Germline V gives CDR1 LGHNA, CDR2 YSLEER. The CDR3 runs to 15 residues.

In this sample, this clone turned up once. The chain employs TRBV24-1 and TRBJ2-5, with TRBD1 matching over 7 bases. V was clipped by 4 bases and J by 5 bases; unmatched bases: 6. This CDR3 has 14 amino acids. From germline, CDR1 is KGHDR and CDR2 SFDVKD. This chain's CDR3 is CATSDLTTGETQYF. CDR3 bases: TGTGCCACCAGTGACCTGACGACAGGGGAGACCCAGTACTTC.

The CDR3 protein is CASSLDGTPGSTEAFF. DNA of the CDR3: TGCGCCAGCAGCTTGGACGGTACCCCGGGGAGCACTGAAGCTTTCTTT. The chain links TRBV5-1 to TRBJ1-1; D remains ambiguous. Germline CDR1 SGHRS, CDR2 YFSETQ. Trimming took off 0 bases at V and 4 bases at J, with 16 bases between the two ends. The CDR3 loop spans 16 amino acids.

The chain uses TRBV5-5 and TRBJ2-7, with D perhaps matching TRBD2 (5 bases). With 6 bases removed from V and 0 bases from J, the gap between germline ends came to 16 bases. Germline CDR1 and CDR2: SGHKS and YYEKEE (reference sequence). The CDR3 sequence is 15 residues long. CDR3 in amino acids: CASTVIAGSSYEQYF. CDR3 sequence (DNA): TGTGCCAGCACCGTAATTGCGGGTAGCTCCTACGAGCAGTACTTC. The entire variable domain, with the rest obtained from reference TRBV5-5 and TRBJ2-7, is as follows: DAGVTQSPTHLIKTRGQQVTLRCSPISGHKSVSWYQQVLGQGPQFIFQYYEKEERGRGNFPDRFSARQFPNYSSELNVNALLLGDSALYLCASTVIAGSSYEQYFGPGTRLTVT.

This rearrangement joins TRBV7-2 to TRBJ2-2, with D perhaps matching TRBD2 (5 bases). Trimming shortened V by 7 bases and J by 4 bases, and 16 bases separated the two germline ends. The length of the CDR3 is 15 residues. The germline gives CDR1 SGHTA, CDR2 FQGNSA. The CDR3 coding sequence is TGTGCCAGCATCCCTGAACGGAGGAGCACCGGGGAGCTGTTTTTT. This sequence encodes CASIPERRSTGELFF.

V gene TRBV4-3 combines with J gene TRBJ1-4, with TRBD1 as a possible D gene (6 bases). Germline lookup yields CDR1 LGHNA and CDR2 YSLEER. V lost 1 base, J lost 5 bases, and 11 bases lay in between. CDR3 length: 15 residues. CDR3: CASSQGQARNEKLFF. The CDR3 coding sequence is TGCGCCAGCAGCCAAGGACAGGCCCGCAATGAAAAACTGTTTTTT.

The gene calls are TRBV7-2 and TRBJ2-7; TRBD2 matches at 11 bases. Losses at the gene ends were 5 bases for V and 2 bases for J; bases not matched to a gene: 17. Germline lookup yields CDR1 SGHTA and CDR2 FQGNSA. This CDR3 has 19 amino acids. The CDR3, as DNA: TGTGCCAGCAGCCCGGCCGGGACTAGCGGCAGGGGGGTTACCTACGAGCAGTACTTC. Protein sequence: CASSPAGTSGRGVTYEQYF.

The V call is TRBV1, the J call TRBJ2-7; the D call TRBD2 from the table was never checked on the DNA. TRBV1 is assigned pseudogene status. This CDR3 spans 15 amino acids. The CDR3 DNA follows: TGCACCAGCAGCCCCCCCGGGTTCCACATTGGCGAGCAGTACTTC. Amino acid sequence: CTSSPPGFHIGEQYF.

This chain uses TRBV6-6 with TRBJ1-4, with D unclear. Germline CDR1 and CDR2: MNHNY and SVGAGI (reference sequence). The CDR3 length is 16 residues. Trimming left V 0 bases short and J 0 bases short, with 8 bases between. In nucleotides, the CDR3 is TGTGCCAGCAGTTACTCACGACATGCAACTAATGAAAAACTGTTTTTT. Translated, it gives CASSYSRHATNEKLFF.